Included here is one TCR beta chain sequence, with context. These data originate in a study of shared clonotypes between healthy human individuals. The ends lost 7 bases at V and 2 bases at J; junction bases unmatched: 7. Germline CDR1 and CDR2: SGHTA and FQGNSA. This CDR3 is 14 amino acids long. Only in-frame clones appear in the TCRdb table, and some are missing; sequencing was by immunoSEQ multiplex PCR. The data contain 2 million to 2.5 million clones, approximately 93% of them singletons. The chain employs TRBV7-2 and TRBJ1-1, with 7 positions matching TRBD1. Material for sequencing was naive CD4+ T cells from PBMCs. As to subset: CD45RA+ positively selected. The sequence derives from a man younger than 30 in good health. Some clones in this sample may be carry-over from other donors' samples. Here the CDR3 reads CASTPAGGNTEAFF. The CDR3 bases are TGTGCCAGCACCCCGGCAGGGGGAAACACTGAAGCTTTCTTT.